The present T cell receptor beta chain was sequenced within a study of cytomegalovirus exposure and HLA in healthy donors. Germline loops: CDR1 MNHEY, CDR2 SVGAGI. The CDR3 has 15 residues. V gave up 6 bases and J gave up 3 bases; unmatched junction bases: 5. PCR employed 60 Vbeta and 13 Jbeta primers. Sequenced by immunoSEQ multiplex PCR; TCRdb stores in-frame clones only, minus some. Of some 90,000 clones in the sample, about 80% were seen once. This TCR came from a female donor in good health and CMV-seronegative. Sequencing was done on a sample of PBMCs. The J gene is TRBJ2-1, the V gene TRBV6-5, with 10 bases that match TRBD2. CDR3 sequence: CASSAGTSVYNEQFF. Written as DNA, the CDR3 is TGTGCCAGCAGCGCTGGGACTAGCGTCTACAATGAGCAGTTCTTC.